This TCR beta chain was documented in a study of T cells in Graves' hyperthyroidism and ophthalmopathy. Regarding the study as a whole: Appearing also in blood were most of the thyroid clonotypes expanded above 0.001.

Patients aged 18 to 65 with hyperthyroidism were newly diagnosed, with duration under 2 months. In the case of this clonotype: Its specificity is unknown.

Amplified regions were TCR beta CDR3 sequences from RNA transcripts. The HTBI primer set was used in a first-round RT-PCR of the TCR CDR3. TCRdb itself ran the multiplex PCR reads through MiXCR, one entry per CDR3 protein. Among 40,000 to 55,000 distinct CDR3 sequences listed, roughly 49% were seen once. Germline V gene sequence: CDR1 SGHRS, CDR2 YFSETQ. V lost 3 bases to trimming and J lost 7 bases; unmatched junction nucleotides: 10. The CDR3 consists of 16 residues. J is TRBJ2-2 and V is TRBV5-1; 9 bases are a match to TRBD1. Sequences were obtained from peripheral blood or thyroid tissue (not recorded which). This receptor was identified in a woman aged 45-60 years with Graves' hyperthyroidism. CDR3 loop: CASSSLTGGEDGELFF. Here the CDR3 DNA reads TGCGCCAGCAGCTCGCTAACAGGGGGCGAAGACGGGGAGCTGTTTTTT.